The 23 T cell receptor beta chains below come from one sample, sequenced in a study of T-cell reconstitution after alpha-beta-depleted transplantation in children. For TCRbeta, the library was prepared with unique molecular identifiers. TCRdb re-called the PCR reads through MiXCR, storing one row per CDR3 protein. Of 150,000 to 200,000 distinct CDR3 sequences detected, 11% appear once; the ten largest clones hold 13%. The sequences come from PBMCs, collected before TCRalphabeta/CD19-depleted stem cell transplant. The receptors shown here come from a boy aged 2 to 10 with acute myeloid leukemia, due to receive a stem cell transplant.

This clonotype was picked up a small number of times. The chain joins TRBV6-1 to TRBJ2-5; maybe TRBD2 (5 bases). There are 16 residues in the CDR3. Trimming removed 8 bases from V and 5 bases from J, with 24 bases in between. Germline lookup yields CDR1 MNHNS and CDR2 SASEGT. Written as DNA, the CDR3 is TGTGCCAGCGCCCCGGGGAGCCCCTTAGGATATGAGACCCAGTACTTC. It translates to CASAPGSPLGYETQYF.

The table lists this clonotype with many counts. The J gene is TRBJ1-6, the V gene TRBV20-1; a possible D gene is TRBD1 (5 bases). V lost 3 bases to trimming and J lost 6 bases, with 15 bases between them. Germline CDR1 and CDR2: DFQATT and SNEGSKA (reference sequence). This CDR3 region has 15 residues. This chain's CDR3 is CSASPSGASNSPLHF. The CDR3 DNA follows: TGCAGTGCTAGCCCGAGCGGGGCCAGTAATTCACCCCTCCACTTT.

Many counts were recorded for this clonotype. This chain uses TRBV7-9 with TRBJ2-3, with 7 bases matching TRBD1. The germline V gene has CDR1 SEHNR and CDR2 FQNEAQ (reference sequence). V dropped 5 bases and J dropped 2; count of bases not matched to a gene: 7. The CDR3 covers 15 residues. The CDR3 here is CASSTGDGHTDTQYF. CDR3 bases: TGTGCCAGCAGCACAGGGGACGGACACACAGATACGCAGTATTTT.

This clonotype was counted many times. The chain uses TRBV7-2 and TRBJ2-7, with D uncertain. CDR1 is SGHTA and CDR2 is FQGNSA in the germline V gene. CDR3 length equals 13 residues. V was trimmed by 5 bases and J by 0 bases, leaving 8 bases between them. The CDR3, as DNA: TGTGCCAGCAGCCCTCGGAGCTCCTACGAGCAGTACTTC. Residues: CASSPRSSYEQYF. Together with reference TRBV7-2 and TRBJ2-7, the CDR3 gives the full variable domain: GAGVSQSPSNKVTEKGKDVELRCDPISGHTALYWYRQSLGQGLEFLIYFQGNSAPDKSGLPSDRFSAERTGGSVSTLTIQRTQQEDSAVYLCASSPRSSYEQYFGPGTRLTVT.

This clonotype appeared a few times. V usage is TRBV4-1 and J usage is TRBJ2-3; 9 bases agree with TRBD2. V lost 1 base, J lost 1 base, and 12 bases stayed unmatched. CDR3 length: 19 residues. CDR1 and CDR2 from the germline V gene are MGHRA and YSYEKL. The CDR3 coding sequence is TGCGCCAGCAGCCAAGTAGGACATAAGGGCGGGAGGGGCACAGATACGCAGTATTTT. Translating gives CASSQVGHKGGRGTDTQYF.

There are many counts of this clonotype. The chain carries TRBV3-1 and TRBJ1-6; possible D gene TRBD1, 6 bases. The CDR3 length is 19 residues. The germline V and J ends were trimmed by 3 bases and 4 bases, with 22 bases remaining between them. Germline CDR1 reads LGHDT; CDR2 reads YNNKEL (reference sequence). The CDR3 here is CASSQLPGHAAPYNSPLHF. The CDR3, as DNA: TGTGCCAGCAGCCAGTTACCGGGACATGCAGCCCCTTATAATTCACCCCTCCACTTT.

This clonotype occurred many times. The chain is built from TRBV2 and TRBJ2-4; the match to TRBD2 covers 16 bases. Trimming cost V 5 bases and J 0 bases; bases outside gene matches: 7. The germline V gene has CDR1 SNHLY and CDR2 FYNNEI. CDR3 length: 19 residues. The CDR3, as DNA: TGTGCCAGCAGTTTGGGACTAGCGGGAGGGACTATAGCCAAAAACATTCAGTACTTC. The encoded protein is CASSLGLAGGTIAKNIQYF.

This chain links TRBV30 with TRBJ2-1; D not certain. The CDR3 extends over 11 amino acids. Trimming stripped 2 bases from V and 9 bases from J, with 8 bases between. Germline V gene data show CDR1 as GTSNPN and CDR2 as SVGIG (reference sequence). As DNA, the CDR3 is TGTGCCTGGAGTCAAGCGCCTGAGCAGTTCTTC. Protein sequence: CAWSQAPEQFF.

This clonotype has a count of ten or more. The chain uses TRBV20-1 and TRBJ2-5; D ambiguous. Germline CDR1 and CDR2: DFQATT and SNEGSKA (reference sequence). This CDR3 has 15 residues. V lost 2 bases and J 4 bases, leaving 17 bases between the germline ends. The CDR3 DNA reads TGCAGTGCTAGAAATAGTCGCTCTGGGCGAGAGACCCAGTACTTC. Its protein product is CSARNSRSGRETQYF.

This clonotype was observed at least ten times. The CDR3: CASSWGGSGDTQYF. CDR3 sequence (DNA): TGTGCCAGCAGCTGGGGGGGCAGTGGAGATACGCAGTATTTT. The chain carries TRBV7-2 and TRBJ2-3; tentatively, D is TRBD2 (7 bases). Germline V gene sequence: CDR1 SGHTA, CDR2 FQGNSA. V lost 4 bases, J lost 5 bases, and 13 bases lay in between. The CDR3 loop spans 14 amino acids.

This clonotype appeared many times. The chain joins TRBV11-2 to TRBJ2-5; TRBD2 aligns across 10 bases. The CDR3 extends over 17 amino acids. In germline, CDR1 is SGHAT, CDR2 FQNNGV. The J segment lost 4 bases and the V segment lost 2 bases, leaving 10 bases of the junction unmatched. CDR3 loop: CASSLRLAGALGETQYF. The CDR3 DNA reads TGTGCCAGCAGCTTACGTCTAGCGGGAGCCCTGGGAGAGACCCAGTACTTC.

For this clonotype: A much larger clone differs by one base, so this may be a read error. Likely a read error: the CDR3 ends without its conserved phenylalanine or tryptophan. The DNA is left out, because the CDR3 cannot be placed on it with certainty; the CDR3 is given as TCRdb lists it. The chain joins TRBV27 to TRBJ2-1; the D call of TRBD1 is as the table states it, not checked on the DNA. CDR1 is MNHEY and CDR2 is SMNVEV in the germline V gene (reference sequence). A total of 13 residues make up the CDR3, ends included. CDR3 residues: CASSHGQLSRKFL.

This clonotype occurred many times. The rearrangement joins TRBV9 to TRBJ2-1; TRBD2 matches at 7 bases. CDR1 is SGDLS and CDR2 is YYNGEE in the germline V gene. The trim removed 0 bases at V and 0 bases at J, leaving 0 bases unmatched. This CDR3 region has 15 residues. The CDR3 coding sequence is TGTGCCAGCAGCGTAGGGGAGGGCTCCTACAATGAGCAGTTCTTC. This codes for CASSVGEGSYNEQFF.

This clonotype was counted ten times or more. This rearrangement joins TRBV27 to TRBJ2-3; 7 positions agree with TRBD1. Germline trimming cut 3 bases from V and 3 bases from J; bases unmatched to any gene: 6. This CDR3 is 15 amino acids long. CDR1 is MNHEY and CDR2 is SMNVEV in the germline V gene (reference sequence). The CDR3 nucleotides are TGTGCCAGCAGTTTTGACAGGGAGATTACAGATACGCAGTATTTT. Its translation: CASSFDREITDTQYF.

In its sample, this clonotype was seen a few times. The chain joins TRBV19 to TRBJ1-1; D unclear. Germline V gene sequence: CDR1 LNHDA, CDR2 SQIVND (reference sequence). The V end lost 5 bases, the J end lost 0 bases, and 13 bases lay between the germline ends. The length of the CDR3 is 15 residues. CDR3 in amino acids: CASSGGTGMNTEAFF. Here the CDR3 DNA reads TGTGCCAGTAGTGGTGGCACGGGAATGAACACTGAAGCTTTCTTT.

This chain joins TRBV10-3 and TRBJ1-2, with D perhaps matching TRBD1 (5 bases). V lost 11 bases and J lost 8, with 15 bases in between. The CDR3 contains 11 residues. In germline, CDR1 is ENHRY, CDR2 SYGVKD. The CDR3 spells CASGSGDGYTF. CDR3 DNA sequence: TGTGCCTCGGGGTCCGGGGACGGCTACACCTTC.

Ten or more counts support this clonotype. The chain is built from TRBV3-1 and TRBJ1-4; 9 bases are shared with TRBD1. Germline CDR1 LGHDT, CDR2 YNNKEL (reference sequence). V was pared by 1 base and J by 7 bases, with 7 bases of the junction left unmatched. This CDR3 region has 16 residues. DNA of the CDR3: TGTGCCAGCAGCCAAGGCCCCGGGACAGGGCCTGAAAAACTGTTTTTT. Protein sequence: CASSQGPGTGPEKLFF.

This clonotype came up a few times. This chain joins TRBV15 and TRBJ2-6, with D possibly TRBD2 on 5 matching bases. V lost 7 bases to trimming and J lost 9 bases, with 13 bases between them. In germline, CDR1 is LNHNV, CDR2 YYDKDF (reference sequence). This CDR3 comprises 13 residues. The CDR3 DNA sequence: TGTGCCACCACGGGGAAGTCTCTCAACGTCCTGACTTTC. The encoded protein is CATTGKSLNVLTF.

On this clonotype itself: A much larger clone differs from this one at a single base, so this may be a read error. The conserved phenylalanine or tryptophan is not found at the CDR3 terminus, so this likely reflects a read error. The chain's CDR3 is CASTVSGGSSYEQYI. CDR3 nucleotides: TGTGCCAGCACCGTTAGCGGGGGGAGCTCCTACGAGCAGTACATC. This rearrangement joins TRBV7-2 to TRBJ2-7, with 10 bases that match TRBD2. Trimming cost V 7 bases and J 0 bases; bases outside gene matches: 6. CDR3 length equals 15 residues. Per germline, CDR1 SGHTA and CDR2 FQGNSA.

This clonotype has at least ten counts. V is TRBV29-1 and J is TRBJ2-5; a weak D match, TRBD2 (7 bases). Trimming stripped 3 bases from V and 4 bases from J, with 15 bases between. The CDR3 totals 14 residues. Germline V CDR1 and CDR2: SQVTM, ANQGSEA. DNA of the CDR3: TGCAGCGTTGATAGGCAGGGAGGGGGAGAGACCCAGTACTTC. It is translated as CSVDRQGGGETQYF.

This clonotype was counted at least ten times. This chain links TRBV7-9 with TRBJ2-7; unclear D gene. Germline-derived CDR1 and CDR2 are SEHNR and FQNEAQ (reference sequence). This CDR3 spans 13 amino acids. Trimming left V 6 bases short and J 6 bases short, with 15 bases between. The CDR3 is CASSQRGEVEQYF. CDR3 nucleotides: TGTGCCAGCAGTCAAAGAGGAGAGGTCGAGCAGTACTTC.

This clonotype appeared many times. The chain recombines TRBV5-5 with TRBJ2-5; 12 bases fit TRBD1. The V and J ends lost 4 bases and 3 bases, in that order; junction bases with no gene match: 7. This CDR3 is 16 amino acids long. Germline V gene sequence: CDR1 SGHKS, CDR2 YYEKEE (reference sequence). The CDR3 nucleotides are TGTGCCAGCAGCACACCGGGACAGGGGGCGGAAGAGACCCAGTACTTC. It codes for CASSTPGQGAEETQYF.

This clonotype was seen many times. The V gene is TRBV4-2, the J gene TRBJ2-6; weak D call: TRBD2 (6 bases). Between the trimmed V and J ends, which lost 4 bases and 0 bases, there was a span of 16 bases. CDR1 LGHNA and CDR2 YNFKEQ come from the germline V gene. The CDR3 runs to 18 residues. Here the CDR3 reads CASSLRREVISGANVLTF. The CDR3 DNA is TGTGCCAGCAGCCTCCGGAGGGAGGTTATCTCTGGGGCCAACGTCCTGACTTTC.